The T cell receptor beta chain described here comes from a study of cytomegalovirus exposure and HLA in healthy donors. It was with 60 Vbeta and 13 Jbeta primers that the PCR ran. Assay used: immunoSEQ multiplex PCR; TCRdb lists only in-frame clones, some missing. The sample has more than 100,000 clones; over 70% are singletons. The V and J ends lost 3 bases and 6 bases respectively, with 9 bases between them. Per the germline V gene, CDR1 is MNHEY and CDR2 is SMNVEV (reference sequence). There are 13 residues in the CDR3. The sequenced material came from PBMCs. The genes are TRBV27 and TRBJ1-5, with D uncertain. The TCR comes from a middle-aged man in good health and CMV-seropositive. The CDR3: CASSFVRSQPQHF. DNA of the CDR3: TGTGCCAGCAGTTTTGTTCGTTCTCAGCCCCAGCATTTT.